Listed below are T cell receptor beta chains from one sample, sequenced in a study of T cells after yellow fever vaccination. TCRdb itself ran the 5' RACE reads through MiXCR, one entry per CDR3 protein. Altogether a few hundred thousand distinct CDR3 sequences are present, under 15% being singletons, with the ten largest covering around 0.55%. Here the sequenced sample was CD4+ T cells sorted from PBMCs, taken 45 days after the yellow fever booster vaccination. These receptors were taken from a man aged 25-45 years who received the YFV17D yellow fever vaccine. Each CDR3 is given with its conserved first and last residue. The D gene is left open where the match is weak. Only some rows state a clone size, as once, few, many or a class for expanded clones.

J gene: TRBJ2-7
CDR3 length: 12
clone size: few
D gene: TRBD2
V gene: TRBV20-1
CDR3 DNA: TGCAGTGGACAGCGGGAGAGGAACGAGCAGTACTTC
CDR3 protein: CSGQRERNEQYF

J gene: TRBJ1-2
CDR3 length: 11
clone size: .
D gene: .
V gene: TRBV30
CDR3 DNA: TGTGCCTGGAAGGGGGGCTCTGGCTACACCTTC
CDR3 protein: CAWKGGSGYTF

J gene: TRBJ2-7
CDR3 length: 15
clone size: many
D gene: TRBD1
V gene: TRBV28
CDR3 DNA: TGTGCCAGCAGTTTGTCTGGGACAGGGACCTACGAGCAGTACTTC
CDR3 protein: CASSLSGTGTYEQYF

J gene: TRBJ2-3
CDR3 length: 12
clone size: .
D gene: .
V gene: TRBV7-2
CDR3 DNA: TGTGCCATCAGACCCGGGGCGGATACGCAGTATTTT
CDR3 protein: CAIRPGADTQYF

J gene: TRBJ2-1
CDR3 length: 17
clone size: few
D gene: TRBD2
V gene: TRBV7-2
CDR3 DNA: TGTGCCAGCAGCTTAATGTCCGCGGCGGGAGGGCACGGGGAGCAGTTCTTC
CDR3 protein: CASSLMSAAGGHGEQFF

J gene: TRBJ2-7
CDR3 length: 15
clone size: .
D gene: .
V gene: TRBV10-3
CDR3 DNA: TGTGCCATCAGTGAGGGTCTAACCGGCTCCTACGAGCAGTACTTC
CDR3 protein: CAISEGLTGSYEQYF

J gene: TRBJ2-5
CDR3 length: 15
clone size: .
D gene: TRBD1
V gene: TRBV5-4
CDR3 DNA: TGTGCCAGCAGCCTGGACAGGGGGATAGGAGAGACCCAGTACTTC
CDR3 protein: CASSLDRGIGETQYF

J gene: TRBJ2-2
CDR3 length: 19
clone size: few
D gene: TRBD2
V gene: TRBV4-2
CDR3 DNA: TGTGCCAGCAGCGGGGGACTAGCGGGAGGGAGCCCGAACACCGGGGAGCTGTTTTTT
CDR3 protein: CASSGGLAGGSPNTGELFF

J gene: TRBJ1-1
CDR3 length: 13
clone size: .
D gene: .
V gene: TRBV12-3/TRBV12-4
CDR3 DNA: TGTGCCAGCAGTTTAGCGCCTGGCACTGAAGCTTTCTTT
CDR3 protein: CASSLAPGTEAFF

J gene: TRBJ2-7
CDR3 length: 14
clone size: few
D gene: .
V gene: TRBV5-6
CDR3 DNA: TGTGCCAGCAGTCGTGGTTTGGGAGACTCCGAGCAGTACTTC
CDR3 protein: CASSRGLGDSEQYF